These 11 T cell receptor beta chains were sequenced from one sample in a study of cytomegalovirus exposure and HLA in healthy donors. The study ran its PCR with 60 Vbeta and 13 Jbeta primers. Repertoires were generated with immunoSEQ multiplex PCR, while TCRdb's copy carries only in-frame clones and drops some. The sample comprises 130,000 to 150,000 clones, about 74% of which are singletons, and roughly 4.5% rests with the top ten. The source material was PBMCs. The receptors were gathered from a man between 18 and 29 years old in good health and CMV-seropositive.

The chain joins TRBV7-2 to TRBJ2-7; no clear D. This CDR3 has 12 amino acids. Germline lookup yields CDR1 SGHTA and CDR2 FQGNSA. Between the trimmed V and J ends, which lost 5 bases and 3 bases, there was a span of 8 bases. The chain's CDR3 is CASSRESYEQYF. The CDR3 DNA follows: TGTGCCAGCAGCCGCGAGAGCTACGAGCAGTACTTC.

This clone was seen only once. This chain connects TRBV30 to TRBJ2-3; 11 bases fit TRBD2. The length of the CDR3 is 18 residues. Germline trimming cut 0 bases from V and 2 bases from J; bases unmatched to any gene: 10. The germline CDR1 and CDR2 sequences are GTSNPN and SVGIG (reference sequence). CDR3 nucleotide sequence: TGTGCCTGGAGTGTACGACTAGCGGGGCTGAGGGCCACAGATACGCAGTATTTT. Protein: CAWSVRLAGLRATDTQYF.

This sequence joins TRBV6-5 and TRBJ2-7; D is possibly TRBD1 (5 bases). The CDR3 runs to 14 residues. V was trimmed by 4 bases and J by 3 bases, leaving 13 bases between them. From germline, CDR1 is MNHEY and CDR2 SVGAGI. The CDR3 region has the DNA TGTGCCAGCAGTTTAAGGGGCTTAAACTACGAGCAGTACTTC. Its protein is CASSLRGLNYEQYF.

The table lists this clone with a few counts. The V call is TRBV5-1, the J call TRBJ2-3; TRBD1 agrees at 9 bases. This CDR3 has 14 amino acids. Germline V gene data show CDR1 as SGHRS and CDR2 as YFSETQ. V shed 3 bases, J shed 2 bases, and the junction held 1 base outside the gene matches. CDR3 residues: CASSWDRVTDTQYF. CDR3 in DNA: TGCGCCAGCAGCTGGGACAGGGTCACAGATACGCAGTATTTT.

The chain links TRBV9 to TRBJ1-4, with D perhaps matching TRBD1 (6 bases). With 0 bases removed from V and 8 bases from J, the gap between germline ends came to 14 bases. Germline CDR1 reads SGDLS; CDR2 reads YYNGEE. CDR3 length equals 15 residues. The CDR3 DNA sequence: TGTGCCAGCAGCGTAGGGTCAGGGGCCGGCGAAAAACTGTTTTTT. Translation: CASSVGSGAGEKLFF.

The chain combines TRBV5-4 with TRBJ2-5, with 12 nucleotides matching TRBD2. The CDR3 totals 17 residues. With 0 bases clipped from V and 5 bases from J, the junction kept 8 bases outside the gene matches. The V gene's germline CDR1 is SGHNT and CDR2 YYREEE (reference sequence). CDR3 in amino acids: CASSLELASGRGETQYF. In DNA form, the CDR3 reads TGTGCCAGCAGCTTGGAGCTGGCTAGCGGGAGGGGGGAGACCCAGTACTTC.

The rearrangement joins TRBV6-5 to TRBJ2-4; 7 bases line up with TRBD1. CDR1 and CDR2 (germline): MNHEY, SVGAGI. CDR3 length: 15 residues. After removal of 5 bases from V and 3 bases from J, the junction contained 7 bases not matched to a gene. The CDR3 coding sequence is TGTGCCAGCAGTACAGCGAGGGGGCTCAAAAACATTCAGTACTTC. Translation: CASSTARGLKNIQYF.

This CDR3 is CASSILASNVLTF. The CDR3 coding sequence is TGTGCCAGTAGTATCCTTGCGTCCAACGTCCTGACTTTC. V and J are TRBV19 and TRBJ2-6; D not resolved. The CDR3 has 13 residues. V was shortened by 3 bases and J by 8 bases, with 8 bases between the two germline ends. CDR1 is LNHDA and CDR2 is SQIVND in the germline V gene (reference sequence).

The CDR3 DNA is TGTGCCAGCAGCCCCGTTAGTGGACAGGCCTCCTACGAGCAGTACTTC. Its translation: CASSPVSGQASYEQYF. The chain links TRBV7-9 to TRBJ2-7; 7 bases agree with TRBD1. The V gene end was trimmed by 5 bases and the J gene end by 0 bases; junction bases not matched to a gene: 10. This CDR3 comprises 16 residues. The germline CDR1 and CDR2 sequences are SEHNR and FQNEAQ (reference sequence).

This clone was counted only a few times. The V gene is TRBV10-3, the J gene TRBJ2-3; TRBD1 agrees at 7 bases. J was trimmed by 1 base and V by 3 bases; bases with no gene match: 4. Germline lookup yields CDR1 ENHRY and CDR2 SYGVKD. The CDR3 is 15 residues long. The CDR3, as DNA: TGTGCCATCAGTGATGGGCAGGGGGGCACAGATACGCAGTATTTT. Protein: CAISDGQGGTDTQYF.

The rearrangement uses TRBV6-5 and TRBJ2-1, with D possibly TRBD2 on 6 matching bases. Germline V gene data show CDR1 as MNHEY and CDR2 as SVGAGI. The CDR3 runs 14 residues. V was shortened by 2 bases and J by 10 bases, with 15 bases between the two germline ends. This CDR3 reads CASSYPRDSLEQFF. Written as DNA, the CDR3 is TGTGCCAGCAGTTACCCACGGGACTCCTTGGAGCAGTTCTTC.